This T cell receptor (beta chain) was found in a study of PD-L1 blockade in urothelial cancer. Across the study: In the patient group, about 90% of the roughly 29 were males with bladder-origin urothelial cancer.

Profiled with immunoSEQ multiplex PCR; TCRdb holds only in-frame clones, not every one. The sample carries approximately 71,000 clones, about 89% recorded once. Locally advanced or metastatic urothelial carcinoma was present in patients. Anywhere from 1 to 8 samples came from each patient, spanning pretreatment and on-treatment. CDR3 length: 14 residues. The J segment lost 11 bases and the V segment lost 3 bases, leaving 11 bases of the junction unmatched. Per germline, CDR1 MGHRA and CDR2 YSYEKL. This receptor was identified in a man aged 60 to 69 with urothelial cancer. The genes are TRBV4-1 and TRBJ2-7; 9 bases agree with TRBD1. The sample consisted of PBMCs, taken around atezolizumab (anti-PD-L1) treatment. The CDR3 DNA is TGCGCCAGCAGCCAGGATGTGCAACGACAGGGGGAGTACTTC. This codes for CASSQDVQRQGEYF.